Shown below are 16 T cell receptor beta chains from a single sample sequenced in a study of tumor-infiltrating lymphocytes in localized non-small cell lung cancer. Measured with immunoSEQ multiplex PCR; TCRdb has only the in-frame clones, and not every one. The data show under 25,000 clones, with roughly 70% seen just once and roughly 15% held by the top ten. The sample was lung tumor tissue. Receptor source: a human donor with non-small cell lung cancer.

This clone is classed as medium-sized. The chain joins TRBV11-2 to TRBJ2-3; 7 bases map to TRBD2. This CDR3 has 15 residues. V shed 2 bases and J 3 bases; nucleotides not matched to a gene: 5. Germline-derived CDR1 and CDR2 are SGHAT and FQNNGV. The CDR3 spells CASSLTGLPTDTQYF. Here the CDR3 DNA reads TGTGCCAGCAGCTTAACGGGACTACCAACAGATACGCAGTATTTT.

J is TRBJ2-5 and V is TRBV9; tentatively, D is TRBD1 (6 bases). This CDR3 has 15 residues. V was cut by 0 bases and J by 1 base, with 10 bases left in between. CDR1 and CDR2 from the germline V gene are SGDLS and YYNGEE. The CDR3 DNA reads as TGTGCCAGCAGCGTAGATGCAGGGGCCCAAGAGACCCAGTACTTC. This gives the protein CASSVDAGAQETQYF.

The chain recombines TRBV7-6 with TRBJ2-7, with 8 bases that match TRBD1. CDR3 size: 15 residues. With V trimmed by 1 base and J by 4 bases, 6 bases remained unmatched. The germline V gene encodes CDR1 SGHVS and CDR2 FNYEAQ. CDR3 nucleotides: TGTGCCAGCAGCTTAGAGGCAGGGGGCATATACGAGCAGTACTTC. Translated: CASSLEAGGIYEQYF.

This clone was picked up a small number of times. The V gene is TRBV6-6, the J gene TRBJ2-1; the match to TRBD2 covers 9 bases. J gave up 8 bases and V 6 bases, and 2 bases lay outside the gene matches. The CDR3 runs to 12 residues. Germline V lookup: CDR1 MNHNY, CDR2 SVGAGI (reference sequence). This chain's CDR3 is CASSGTSYEQFF. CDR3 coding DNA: TGTGCCAGCAGCGGGACTAGCTATGAGCAGTTCTTC.

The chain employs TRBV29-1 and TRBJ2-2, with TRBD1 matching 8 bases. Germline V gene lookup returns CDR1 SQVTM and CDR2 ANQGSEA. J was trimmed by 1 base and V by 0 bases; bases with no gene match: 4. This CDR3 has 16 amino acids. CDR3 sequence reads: CSVEDHRGWNTGELFF. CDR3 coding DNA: TGCAGCGTTGAAGATCACAGGGGGTGGAACACCGGGGAGCTGTTTTTT.

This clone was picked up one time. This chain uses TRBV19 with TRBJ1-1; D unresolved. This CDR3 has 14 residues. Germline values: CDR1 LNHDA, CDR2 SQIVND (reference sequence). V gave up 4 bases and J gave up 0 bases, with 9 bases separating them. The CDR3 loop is CASSNGRMNTEAFF. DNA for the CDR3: TGTGCCAGTAGTAACGGCAGAATGAACACTGAAGCTTTCTTT.

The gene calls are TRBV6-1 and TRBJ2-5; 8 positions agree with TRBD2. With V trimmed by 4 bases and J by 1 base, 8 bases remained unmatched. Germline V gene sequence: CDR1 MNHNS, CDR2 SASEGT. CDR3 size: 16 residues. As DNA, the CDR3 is TGTGCCAGCAGTGGGACACTAGCGGCGTTCCAAGAGACCCAGTACTTC. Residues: CASSGTLAAFQETQYF.

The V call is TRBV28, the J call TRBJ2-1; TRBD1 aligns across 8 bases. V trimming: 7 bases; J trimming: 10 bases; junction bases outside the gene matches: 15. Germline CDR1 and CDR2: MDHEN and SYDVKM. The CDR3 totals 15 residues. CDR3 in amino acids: CASIPWGDRSSEQFF. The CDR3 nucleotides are TGTGCCAGCATCCCTTGGGGGGACAGGTCCTCCGAGCAGTTCTTC.

This CDR3 reads CAAGRSSYNEQFF. In DNA form, the CDR3 reads TGTGCCGCCGGACGCAGCTCCTACAATGAGCAGTTCTTC. This chain connects TRBV10-3 to TRBJ2-1; D is unresolved. This CDR3 has 13 residues. V was clipped by 11 bases and J by 0 bases, with 11 bases between them. Looked up from germline, CDR1 is ENHRY and CDR2 is SYGVKD.

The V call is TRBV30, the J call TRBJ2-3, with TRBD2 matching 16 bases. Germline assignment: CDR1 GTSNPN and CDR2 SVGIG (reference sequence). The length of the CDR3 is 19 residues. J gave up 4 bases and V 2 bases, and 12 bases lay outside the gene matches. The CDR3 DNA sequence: TGTGCCTGGAGTCTTGGGGGGACTAGCGGGAGGGCGGTCGCAGATACGCAGTATTTT. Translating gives CAWSLGGTSGRAVADTQYF. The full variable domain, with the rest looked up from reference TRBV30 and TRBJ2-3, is SQTIHQWPATLVQPVGSPLSLECTVEGTSNPNLYWYRQAAGRGLQLLFYSVGIGQISSEVPQNLSASRPQDRQFILSSKKLLLSDSGFYLCAWSLGGTSGRAVADTQYFGPGTRLTVL.

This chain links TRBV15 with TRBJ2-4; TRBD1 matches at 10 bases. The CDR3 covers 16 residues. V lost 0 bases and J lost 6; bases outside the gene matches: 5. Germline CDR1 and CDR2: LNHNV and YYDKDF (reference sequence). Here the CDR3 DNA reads TGTGCCACCAGCAGAGAAAGCGGGACAGGGGTAAACATTCAGTACTTC. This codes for CATSRESGTGVNIQYF.

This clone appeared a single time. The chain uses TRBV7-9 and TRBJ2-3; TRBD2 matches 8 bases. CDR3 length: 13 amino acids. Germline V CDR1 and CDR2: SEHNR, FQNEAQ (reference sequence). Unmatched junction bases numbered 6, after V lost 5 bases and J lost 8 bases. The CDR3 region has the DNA TGTGCCAGCAGCCTGGGACTAGTTGGTACGCAGTATTTT. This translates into CASSLGLVGTQYF.

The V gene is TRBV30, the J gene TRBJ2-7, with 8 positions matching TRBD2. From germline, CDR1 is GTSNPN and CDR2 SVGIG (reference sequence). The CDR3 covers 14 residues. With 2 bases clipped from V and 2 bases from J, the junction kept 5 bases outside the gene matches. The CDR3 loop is CAWSITGGAYEQYF. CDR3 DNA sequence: TGTGCCTGGAGTATCACGGGAGGGGCCTACGAGCAGTACTTC.

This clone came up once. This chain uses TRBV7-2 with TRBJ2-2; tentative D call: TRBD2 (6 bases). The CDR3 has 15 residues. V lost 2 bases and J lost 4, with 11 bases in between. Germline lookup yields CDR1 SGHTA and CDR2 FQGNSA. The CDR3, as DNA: TGTGCCAGCAGCTTACAGGCCGGGGGCACCGGGGAGCTGTTTTTT. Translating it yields CASSLQAGGTGELFF.

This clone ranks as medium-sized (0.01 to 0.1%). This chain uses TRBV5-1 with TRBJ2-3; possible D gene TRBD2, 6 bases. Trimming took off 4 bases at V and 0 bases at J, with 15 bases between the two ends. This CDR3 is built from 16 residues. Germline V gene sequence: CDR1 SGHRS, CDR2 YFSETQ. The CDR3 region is CASSQGLISSTDTQYF. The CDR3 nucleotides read TGCGCCAGCAGCCAGGGACTGATATCTAGCACAGATACGCAGTATTTT.

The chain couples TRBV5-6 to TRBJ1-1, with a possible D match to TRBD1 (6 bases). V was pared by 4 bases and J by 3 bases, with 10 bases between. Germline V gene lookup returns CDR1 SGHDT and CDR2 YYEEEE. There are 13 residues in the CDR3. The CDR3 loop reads CASSQRGYTEAFF. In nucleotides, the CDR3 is TGTGCCAGCAGCCAGAGGGGGTACACTGAAGCTTTCTTT. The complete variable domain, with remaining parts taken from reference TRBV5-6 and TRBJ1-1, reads DAGVTQSPTHLIKTRGQQVTLRCSPKSGHDTVSWYQQALGQGPQFIFQYYEEEERQRGNFPDRFSGHQFPNYSSELNVNALLLGDSALYLCASSQRGYTEAFFGQGTRLTVV.